These 28 T cell receptor beta chains were all obtained from the same sample, sequenced in a study of CD8+CD57+ T cells in acquired aplastic anemia. Profiles of TCR beta VDJ and CDR3 were generated from a genomic DNA template. TCRdb redid the calling of the reads with MiXCR, one entry per CDR3 protein. The sample shows some 200,000 distinct CDR3 sequences, roughly half of them seen only once. Selection for sequencing was limited to patients who had shown CD8+CD57+ cell expansion by flow cytometry. The sample consisted of sorted CD4+, CD8+, or CD8+CD57+ T cells (not recorded which) from PBMCs. The receptor set was obtained from a human donor with aplastic anemia.

This clonotype was counted between two and nine times. With a much larger clone just one base away, this may be a read error. V and J are TRBV10-3 and TRBJ1-1; no firm D call. The germline V gene encodes CDR1 ENHRY and CDR2 SYGVKD. CDR3 length equals 11 residues. Trimming took 7 bases from V and 8 from J, leaving 11 bases between them. The CDR3 coding sequence is TGTGCCATCACCGGACCAGGCGAAGCTTTCTTT. Amino acid sequence: CAITGPGEAFF.

Many counts were recorded for this clonotype. V is TRBV5-8 and J is TRBJ2-3; the D is unclear. The CDR3 is 16 amino acids. The V end lost 3 bases, the J end lost 0 bases, and 14 bases lay between the germline ends. Germline V gene lookup returns CDR1 SGHTS and CDR2 YDEGEE. As DNA, the CDR3 is TGTGCCAGCAGCTGGTCTTCGGTATCTAGCACAGATACGCAGTATTTT. It encodes CASSWSSVSSTDTQYF.

This clonotype occurred many times. The chain couples TRBV5-1 to TRBJ1-2; D is uncertain. Germline CDR1 and CDR2: SGHRS and YFSETQ. Trimming left V 0 bases short and J 6 bases short, with 9 bases between. This CDR3 has 13 residues. The CDR3 DNA is TGCGCCAGCAGCTTGGGGACCGTCGATGGCTACACCTTC. Amino acid sequence: CASSLGTVDGYTF. The variable domain in full, completed from reference TRBV5-1 and TRBJ1-2, reads KAGVTQTPRYLIKTRGQQVTLSCSPISGHRSVSWYQQTPGQGLQFLFEYFSETQRNKGNFPGRFSGRQFSNSRSEMNVSTLELGDSALYLCASSLGTVDGYTFGSGTRLTVV.

This clonotype has just a few counts. The chain uses TRBV15 and TRBJ1-4, with D uncertain. Germline V gene lookup returns CDR1 LNHNV and CDR2 YYDKDF (reference sequence). V was cut by 10 bases and J by 7 bases, with 16 bases left in between. The CDR3 consists of 13 residues. This CDR3 reads CAKPVNPSEKLFF. Written as DNA, the CDR3 is TGTGCCAAACCGGTTAACCCATCTGAAAAACTGTTTTTT.

The chain is built from TRBV20-1 and TRBJ2-7; 11 positions agree with TRBD2. This CDR3 contains 13 residues. CDR1 is DFQATT, CDR2 SNEGSKA, per germline (reference sequence). Trimming at V came to 6 bases and at J to 3 bases, leaving 4 bases not matched to a gene. CDR3 residues: CSANGLAGYEQYF. The CDR3 DNA reads as TGCAGTGCAAACGGACTAGCGGGCTACGAGCAGTACTTC.

This clonotype was seen at least ten times. The chain recombines TRBV5-1 with TRBJ1-2; no definite D call. Germline V gene lookup returns CDR1 SGHRS and CDR2 YFSETQ. The V end lost 3 bases, the J end lost 6 bases, and 15 bases lay between the germline ends. CDR3 length: 14 amino acids. The CDR3 reads CASSSTGWGDGYTF. CDR3 bases: TGCGCCAGCAGCTCGACCGGGTGGGGTGATGGCTACACCTTC.

The chain employs TRBV19 and TRBJ1-2; D is perhaps TRBD1 (5 bases). CDR1 is LNHDA and CDR2 is SQIVND in the germline V gene (reference sequence). This CDR3 is built from 12 residues. V shed 7 bases and J shed 10 bases, with 16 bases lying between them. This chain's CDR3 is CASTEIGQFYTF. CDR3 nucleotide sequence: TGTGCCAGTACCGAAATAGGACAATTCTACACCTTC.

The J gene is TRBJ2-1, the V gene TRBV3-1; D not certain. Trimming stripped 7 bases from V and 1 base from J, with 5 bases between. Germline V gene data show CDR1 as LGHDT and CDR2 as YNNKEL (reference sequence). The CDR3 covers 12 residues. Written as DNA, the CDR3 is TGTGCCAGCATGAGGTCCTACAATGAGCAGTTCTTC. The encoded protein is CASMRSYNEQFF.

This clonotype came up many times. CDR3 coding DNA: TGTGCCAGCAGTGATGGGGCCAGGAGAAATTCACCCCTCCACTTT. It codes for CASSDGARRNSPLHF. The gene calls are TRBV6-1 and TRBJ1-6; TRBD1 is a possible D gene (5 bases). Germline CDR1 is MNHNS and CDR2 is SASEGT. V gave up 3 bases and J gave up 7 bases, with 13 bases separating them. CDR3 length equals 15 residues.

This clonotype showed up many times. The chain uses TRBV18 and TRBJ2-7, with D uncertain. Germline-derived CDR1 and CDR2 are KGHSH and LQKENI. This CDR3 has 12 residues. V was trimmed by 2 bases and J by 6 bases, leaving 8 bases between them. This CDR3 is CASSPGILEQYF. CDR3 sequence (DNA): TGTGCCAGCTCACCAGGGATACTCGAGCAGTACTTC.

In this sample, this clonotype turned up once. The rearrangement links TRBV20-1 to TRBJ2-7; 7 bases are a match to TRBD1. V lost 5 bases and J lost 7; bases outside the gene matches: 26. The CDR3 loop spans 18 amino acids. Germline CDR1 DFQATT, CDR2 SNEGSKA (reference sequence). CDR3 amino acids: CSAPLTNLDPGQLWEQYF. The CDR3 region has the DNA TGCAGTGCTCCACTTACAAACCTCGACCCGGGACAGTTGTGGGAGCAGTACTTC.

The J gene is TRBJ1-6, the V gene TRBV4-2; D call uncertain. The germline gives CDR1 LGHNA, CDR2 YNFKEQ. The V end was cut by 0 bases, the J end by 9 bases, with 15 bases between. The CDR3 is 16 amino acids. CDR3 in DNA: TGTGCCAGCAGCCAAGAGTCTCGGACTGGAGGTTCACCCCTCCACTTT. Amino acids: CASSQESRTGGSPLHF.

The CDR3 DNA is TGTGCCAGCAGCGCCACAGGGAGTATACCGTCTAACTATGGCTACACCTTC. Its protein is CASSATGSIPSNYGYTF. The rearrangement joins TRBV11-1 to TRBJ1-2, with TRBD1 as a possible D gene (6 bases). CDR1 and CDR2 from the germline V gene are SGHAT and FQDESV (reference sequence). V dropped 5 bases and J dropped 0 bases, with 19 bases sitting between them. The CDR3 runs 17 residues.

This chain connects TRBV10-3 to TRBJ1-6, with D hard to call. The germline gives CDR1 ENHRY, CDR2 SYGVKD. The CDR3 sequence is 10 residues long. Trimming took 10 bases from V and 7 from J, leaving 5 bases between them. The CDR3 loop reads CATTNSPLHF. In nucleotides, the CDR3 is TGTGCCACTACAAATTCACCCCTCCACTTT.

The gene calls are TRBV13 and TRBJ2-1; 10 nucleotides line up with TRBD2. V shed 1 base, J shed 8 bases, and the junction held 8 bases outside the gene matches. Germline loops: CDR1 PRHDT, CDR2 FYEKMQ (reference sequence). This CDR3 is built from 16 residues. This chain's CDR3 is CASSLEVLAGSDEQFF. CDR3 coding DNA: TGTGCCAGCAGCTTAGAGGTACTAGCGGGGAGCGATGAGCAGTTCTTC.

DNA for the CDR3: TGTGCCACCAGCAGAGTGGGCAGTGAGGCGATCTACGAGCAGTACTTC. It is translated as CATSRVGSEAIYEQYF. This sequence joins TRBV15 and TRBJ2-7, with D unclear. This CDR3 comprises 16 residues. V lost 1 base to trimming and J lost 3 bases, with 16 bases between them. Germline V CDR1 and CDR2: LNHNV, YYDKDF (reference sequence).

V gene TRBV24-1 combines with J gene TRBJ2-3; 12 positions match TRBD2. CDR1 and CDR2 (germline): KGHDR, SFDVKD. The V segment lost 7 bases and the J segment 0 bases; nucleotides outside the gene matches: 4. CDR3 length: 16 residues. DNA of the CDR3: TGTGCCACCAGGACTAGCGGGGGCCTTAGCACAGATACGCAGTATTTT. Translation gives CATRTSGGLSTDTQYF.

This chain joins TRBV14 and TRBJ2-5, with D unresolved. The V gene lost 2 bases and the J gene lost 1 base, with 5 bases spanning the gap. Germline V gene lookup returns CDR1 SGHDN and CDR2 FVKESK. The CDR3 contains 13 residues. DNA of the CDR3: TGTGCCAGCAGCCAAACTCTCCAAGAGACCCAGTACTTC. Residues: CASSQTLQETQYF.

About this clonotype: Because the CDR3 is missing its conserved closing phenylalanine or tryptophan, this is likely a read error. The chain couples TRBV10-1 to TRBJ1-6; D is perhaps TRBD1 (5 bases). This CDR3 is built from 13 residues. Per the germline V gene, CDR1 is WNHNN and CDR2 is SYGVQD (reference sequence). Trimming left V 7 bases short and J 11 bases short, with 15 bases between. The CDR3, as DNA: TGCGCCAGCAAGGGGCGACAATCGGCACCCCTCCACTCT. This translates into CASKGRQSAPLHS.

In regard to this clonotype: Germline and junction disagree at one end, which may indicate a read error. This chain connects TRBV18 to TRBJ1-1; 10 bases align to TRBD1. This CDR3 is 16 amino acids long. The germline V gene has CDR1 KGHSH and CDR2 LQKENI. DNA for the CDR3: TGTGCCAGCTCACCCAAACAGACAGGGGGCTGGACTGGAGCTTTCTTT. This sequence encodes CASSPKQTGGWTGAFF.

V usage is TRBV10-3 and J usage is TRBJ1-1, with a tentative D call TRBD1 (6 bases). Trimming pared 5 bases from V and 6 bases from J, leaving 13 bases between. The CDR3 has 13 amino acids. Per the germline V gene, CDR1 is ENHRY and CDR2 is SYGVKD. The CDR3 protein is CAISTGSRAEAFF. The CDR3 bases are TGTGCCATCAGTACAGGGAGTAGGGCTGAAGCTTTCTTT.

The CDR3 DNA sequence: TGTGCCAGCAGCCTAAATAGACAGAGAAACTACGAGCAGTACTTC. Its translation is CASSLNRQRNYEQYF. The chain recombines TRBV11-2 with TRBJ2-7, with a weak D call TRBD1 (5 bases). Germline CDR1 SGHAT, CDR2 FQNNGV. The V gene lost 5 bases and the J gene lost 3 bases, with 17 bases spanning the gap. The CDR3 consists of 15 residues.

This clonotype was observed at least ten times. Given a much more abundant clone one base away, this may be a read error. V is TRBV15 and J is TRBJ2-7; a weak D match, TRBD2 (5 bases). From germline, CDR1 is LNHNV and CDR2 YYDKDF (reference sequence). This CDR3 has 16 residues. The CDR3 region is CATSRPGGPLPYGQYF. The CDR3 bases are TGTGCCACCAGCAGACCGGGCGGGCCCCTTCCCTACGGGCAGTACTTC.

The V and J genes are TRBV7-6 and TRBJ2-5; the match to TRBD2 covers 8 bases. The length of the CDR3 is 17 residues. CDR1 and CDR2 (germline): SGHVS, FNYEAQ. Trimming took 3 bases from V and 4 from J; bases not matched to a gene: 13. CDR3 bases: TGTGCCAGCAGCTTCCCCTCAGACCGGGGGGGCGGAGAGACCCAGTACTTC. Protein: CASSFPSDRGGGETQYF.

This clonotype occurred once. A junction boundary mismatches the germline segment, possibly from a read error. The chain couples TRBV7-6 to TRBJ2-5; D is possibly TRBD1 (6 bases). Germline assignment: CDR1 SGHVS and CDR2 FNYEAQ. This CDR3 has 17 residues. In DNA, the CDR3 is TGTGCCGGCAGCCTGAATCGACAGCCAGGGGTCCAAGAGACCCAGTACTTC. Its translation: CAGSLNRQPGVQETQYF.

This clonotype was observed at least ten times. The CDR3 reads CASCREEQYF. CDR3 bases: TGTGCCAGCTGCCGTGAGGAGCAGTACTTC. This chain joins TRBV6-4 and TRBJ2-7; D gene ambiguous. CDR1 MRHNA and CDR2 SNTAGT come from the germline V gene. The length of the CDR3 is 10 residues. Trimming shortened V by 8 bases and J by 7 bases, and 9 bases separated the two germline ends.

V usage is TRBV6-1 and J usage is TRBJ2-2; 9 bases are a match to TRBD2. The CDR3 is 14 residues long. J was trimmed by 6 bases and V by 6 bases; bases with no gene match: 5. CDR1 MNHNS and CDR2 SASEGT come from the germline V gene. The CDR3 DNA follows: TGTGCCAGCAGCCGTAGCGGGAGTGCCGGGGAGCTGTTTTTT. The encoded protein is CASSRSGSAGELFF.

This clonotype was seen more than once but under ten times. The chain has TRBV3-1 and TRBJ1-3; D gene ambiguous. V was cut by 0 bases and J by 0 bases, with 6 bases left in between. The CDR3 runs to 15 residues. Per germline, CDR1 LGHDT and CDR2 YNNKEL (reference sequence). CDR3 in amino acids: CASSQELHSGNTIYF. The CDR3 DNA reads as TGTGCCAGCAGCCAAGAACTCCACTCTGGAAACACCATATATTTT.